A single sample is the source of the 11 T cell receptor beta chains below, sequenced in a study of blood T cell repertoires in COVID-19. Method: immunoSEQ multiplex PCR; TCRdb's copy keeps in-frame clones and lacks some. Here the sample spans under 55,000 clones, approximately 87% being singletons. Source material: peripheral blood. The receptors were gathered from a woman at least 80 years old with COVID-19, enrolled during active disease.

V usage is TRBV3-1 (or the pseudogene TRBV3-2) and J usage is TRBJ2-3; D might be TRBD2 (6 bases). The germline V and J ends were trimmed by 2 bases and 4 bases, with 19 bases remaining between them. The CDR3 has 17 residues. The germline CDR1 and CDR2 sequences are LGHDT and YNNKEL (reference sequence). The CDR3 region is CASSQPMVAGSADTQYF. The CDR3 DNA sequence: TGTGCCAGCAGCCAACCGATGGTGGCGGGGTCAGCAGATACGCAGTATTTT.

The rearrangement links TRBV13 to TRBJ2-1, with no clear D. This CDR3 is built from 14 residues. Germline V CDR1 and CDR2: PRHDT, FYEKMQ (reference sequence). Trimming removed 4 bases at V and 8 bases at J, with 15 bases between. This CDR3 is CASSSSPIRDEQFF. DNA for the CDR3: TGTGCCAGCAGCTCGTCGCCCATAAGAGATGAGCAGTTCTTC.

The chain combines TRBV6-5 with TRBJ1-4; D gene uncertain. The CDR3 extends over 15 amino acids. V was pared by 2 bases and J by 0 bases, with 7 bases between. Germline loops: CDR1 MNHEY, CDR2 SVGAGI. The CDR3 sequence: CASSYDGATNEKLFF. The CDR3, as DNA: TGTGCCAGCAGTTACGATGGAGCAACTAATGAAAAACTGTTTTTT.

This clone has just one count. CDR3 coding DNA: TGTGCCAGCAGCCAAGATCGAGGAGACAGCAGCAGGGTGGACACTGAAGCTTTCTTT. Its protein is CASSQDRGDSSRVDTEAFF. The chain links TRBV3-1 (or the pseudogene TRBV3-2) to TRBJ1-1; weak D call: TRBD1 (5 bases). The V and J ends lost 0 bases and 3 bases respectively, with 23 bases between them. The CDR3 totals 19 residues. From germline, CDR1 is LGHDT and CDR2 YNNKEL (reference sequence).

This chain connects TRBV6-5 to TRBJ1-2, with 7 bases lining up with TRBD1. V trimming: 5 bases; J trimming: 8 bases; junction bases outside the gene matches: 14. Looked up from germline, CDR1 is MNHEY and CDR2 is SVGAGI. The CDR3 is made up of 15 amino acids. The CDR3 DNA sequence: TGTGCCAGCAGTCCGCCAGGGGGGACCAGGGACGGCTACACCTTC. Amino acid sequence: CASSPPGGTRDGYTF.

The chain has TRBV19 and TRBJ2-7, with TRBD2 matching 10 bases. CDR3 size: 12 residues. Germline V gene lookup returns CDR1 LNHDA and CDR2 SQIVND (reference sequence). With 7 bases clipped from V and 3 bases from J, the junction kept 0 bases outside the gene matches. The CDR3 protein is CASIAGGYEQYF. Written as DNA, the CDR3 is TGTGCCAGTATAGCGGGGGGCTACGAGCAGTACTTC.

V usage is TRBV6-5 and J usage is TRBJ1-2, with D maybe TRBD1 (5 bases). Germline V gene data show CDR1 as MNHEY and CDR2 as SVGAGI. With 4 bases removed from V and 1 base from J, the gap between germline ends came to 16 bases. The CDR3 covers 16 residues. CDR3 amino acids: CASSFIARQLNYGYTF. CDR3 coding DNA: TGTGCCAGCAGTTTCATCGCGAGACAGCTTAACTATGGCTACACCTTC.

The chain employs TRBV2 and TRBJ2-7; D may be TRBD2 (6 bases). Germline V lookup: CDR1 SNHLY, CDR2 FYNNEI. The CDR3 totals 13 residues. The V end lost 8 bases, the J end lost 3 bases, and 14 bases lay between the germline ends. In DNA form, the CDR3 reads TGTGCCAGCCAAGTTCCGGGAGACTACGAGCAGTACTTC. It encodes CASQVPGDYEQYF.

This chain links TRBV6-6 with TRBJ2-7; 8 bases map to TRBD1. The trim removed 5 bases at V and 2 bases at J, leaving 8 bases unmatched. Germline CDR1 and CDR2: MNHNY and SVGAGI (reference sequence). The CDR3 covers 15 residues. CDR3 DNA: TGTGCCAGCAGTACCTCCTCGACAGGGGCCTACGAGCAGTACTTC. This sequence encodes CASSTSSTGAYEQYF.

This rearrangement joins TRBV6-5 to TRBJ2-3; TRBD2 matches at 7 bases. Germline V CDR1 and CDR2: MNHEY, SVGAGI. This CDR3 is built from 16 residues. V lost 2 bases to trimming and J lost 1 base; unmatched junction nucleotides: 6. CDR3: CASSYSGGGGTDTQYF. DNA of the CDR3: TGTGCCAGCAGTTACAGTGGGGGGGGAGGCACAGATACGCAGTATTTT.

This chain uses TRBV6-2 or TRBV6-3 with TRBJ1-2; weak D call: TRBD1 (5 bases). Germline V gene data show CDR1 as MNHEY and CDR2 as SVGEGT. The CDR3 contains 15 residues. V shed 3 bases and J shed 6 bases, with 17 bases lying between them. CDR3 protein: CASSYFQLGGDGYTF. CDR3 nucleotides: TGTGCCAGCAGTTATTTCCAGCTCGGAGGGGATGGCTACACCTTC.